Following are 31 T cell receptor beta chains from one sample sequenced in a study of chemoradiotherapy in HPV16-positive cancers. The repertoire was sequenced with immunoSEQ multiplex PCR; TCRdb's copy has only in-frame clones and lacks some. The top ten clones hold around 2.3% of a sample with 25,000 to 35,000 clones, roughly 86% of them seen once. Sequenced here: blood, sampled from a patient who underwent chemoradiotherapy. The receptor set was obtained from a human donor with HPV-associated anogenital cancer.

V and J are TRBV4-2 and TRBJ1-4; a weak D match, TRBD1 (6 bases). Germline loops: CDR1 LGHNA, CDR2 YNFKEQ. The CDR3 loop spans 13 amino acids. The V end lost 1 base, the J end lost 13 bases, and 13 bases lay between the germline ends. The CDR3 loop is CASSQVGVGGLFF. The CDR3 nucleotides read TGTGCCAGCAGCCAAGTAGGGGTAGGGGGACTGTTTTTT.

The rearrangement uses TRBV20-1 and TRBJ2-3; 12 bases map to TRBD2. The junction had 3 bases not matched to a gene; V was cut back by 6 bases and J by 11 bases. Germline CDR1 reads DFQATT; CDR2 reads SNEGSKA (reference sequence). This CDR3 spans 11 amino acids. CDR3: CSAELAGGQYF. The CDR3 DNA sequence: TGCAGTGCAGAACTAGCGGGGGGGCAGTATTTT.

A few counts support this clone. The rearrangement joins TRBV16 to TRBJ1-2, with a possible D match to TRBD1 (6 bases). The CDR3 is 13 residues long. Germline CDR1 and CDR2: KGHSY and FQNENV. The V end was cut by 2 bases, the J end by 6 bases, with 10 bases between. Written as DNA, the CDR3 is TGTGCCAGCAGCCAAAGGACAGAGAATGGCTACACCTTC. Protein product: CASSQRTENGYTF.

The rearrangement joins TRBV11-2 to TRBJ2-7, with 11 bases lining up with TRBD1. The ends lost 1 base at V and 1 base at J; junction bases unmatched: 6. The length of the CDR3 is 17 residues. Germline-derived CDR1 and CDR2 are SGHAT and FQNNGV. The chain's CDR3 is CASSLGPGQGGSYEQYF. DNA for the CDR3: TGTGCCAGCAGCTTAGGACCGGGACAGGGGGGATCCTACGAGCAGTACTTC.

V usage is TRBV5-4 and J usage is TRBJ2-1; 8 bases line up with TRBD2. This CDR3 is built from 14 residues. Unmatched junction bases numbered 2, after V lost 1 base and J lost 5 bases. The germline CDR1 and CDR2 sequences are SGHNT and YYREEE (reference sequence). The CDR3 sequence is CASSLTSGHNEQFF. CDR3 sequence (DNA): TGTGCCAGCAGCTTGACTAGCGGCCACAATGAGCAGTTCTTC.

J is TRBJ2-1 and V is TRBV4-1; 9 nucleotides line up with TRBD1. CDR3 length: 18 amino acids. Germline V gene lookup returns CDR1 MGHRA and CDR2 YSYEKL. With 1 base clipped from V and 7 bases from J, the junction kept 14 bases outside the gene matches. Written as DNA, the CDR3 is TGCGCCAGCAGCCAAGCCCGTCTCCCGGGACAGGGTAGTAATGAGCAGTTCTTC. It translates to CASSQARLPGQGSNEQFF.

V is TRBV9 and J is TRBJ2-5, with TRBD2 as a possible D gene (7 bases). Trimming removed 2 bases from V and 4 bases from J, with 15 bases in between. Per germline, CDR1 SGDLS and CDR2 YYNGEE. The CDR3 length is 15 residues. CDR3 bases: TGTGCCAGCAGCGTTGCGGGGGCCTCCCTAGAGACCCAGTACTTC. It yields the protein CASSVAGASLETQYF.

This rearrangement joins TRBV19 to TRBJ1-2; D perhaps matches TRBD1 (5 bases). Trimming took off 4 bases at V and 4 bases at J, with 13 bases between the two ends. CDR3 length equals 14 residues. CDR1 is LNHDA and CDR2 is SQIVND in the germline V gene (reference sequence). CDR3 sequence reads: CASSSPTVTYGYTF. The CDR3, as DNA: TGTGCCAGTAGTAGCCCGACAGTGACCTATGGCTACACCTTC.

This chain joins TRBV11-2 and TRBJ2-7; 10 bases agree with TRBD1. The germline V gene encodes CDR1 SGHAT and CDR2 FQNNGV. With 5 bases clipped from V and 7 bases from J, the junction kept 11 bases outside the gene matches. This CDR3 region has 15 residues. CDR3 residues: CASSLLTGGKREQYF. CDR3 DNA: TGTGCCAGCAGCCTACTGACAGGGGGCAAGAGGGAGCAGTACTTC. Together with reference TRBV11-2 and TRBJ2-7, the CDR3 gives the full variable domain: EAGVAQSPRYKIIEKRQSVAFWCNPISGHATLYWYQQILGQGPKLLIQFQNNGVVDDSQLPKDRFSAERLKGVDSTLKIQPAKLEDSAVYLCASSLLTGGKREQYFGPGTRLTVT.

The CDR3 coding sequence is TGTGCCAGCAGTACATACAGGGAGAATGAAAAGACCCAGTACTTC. Its translation is CASSTYRENEKTQYF. The chain carries TRBV28 and TRBJ2-5, with a tentative D call TRBD1 (6 bases). The CDR3 consists of 15 residues. V was shortened by 5 bases and J by 6 bases, with 19 bases between the two germline ends. Germline CDR1 is MDHEN and CDR2 is SYDVKM.

The genes are TRBV19 and TRBJ1-5; D gene ambiguous. This CDR3 has 12 amino acids. The germline V gene encodes CDR1 LNHDA and CDR2 SQIVND (reference sequence). Trimming stripped 5 bases from V and 0 bases from J, with 2 bases between. The CDR3 region is CASSYSNQPQHF. CDR3 nucleotide sequence: TGTGCCAGTAGTTATAGCAATCAGCCCCAGCATTTT. The variable domain in full, completed from reference TRBV19 and TRBJ1-5, reads DGGITQSPKYLFRKEGQNVTLSCEQNLNHDAMYWYRQDPGQGLRLIYYSQIVNDFQKGDIAEGYSVSREKKESFPLTVTSAQKNPTAFYLCASSYSNQPQHFGDGTRLSIL.

The V gene is TRBV28, the J gene TRBJ1-4, with 7 positions matching TRBD1. The CDR3 has 14 amino acids. V dropped 6 bases and J dropped 6; count of bases not matched to a gene: 7. Germline V CDR1 and CDR2: MDHEN, SYDVKM. The CDR3 here is CASSLDRADEKLFF. The CDR3 DNA reads as TGTGCCAGCAGCCTTGACAGGGCGGATGAAAAACTGTTTTTT.

The sample holds one count of this clone. The chain employs TRBV7-8 and TRBJ1-3, with 7 positions matching TRBD1. Trimming at V came to 5 bases and at J to 2 bases, leaving 9 bases not matched to a gene. The CDR3 is 16 residues long. Germline loops: CDR1 SGHVS, CDR2 FQNEAQ. In DNA form, the CDR3 reads TGTGCCAGCAGCCCGGGCACAGGGGTCACTGGAAACACCATATATTTT. This sequence encodes CASSPGTGVTGNTIYF.

The V gene is TRBV19, the J gene TRBJ1-2; TRBD1 agrees at 8 bases. The germline CDR1 and CDR2 sequences are LNHDA and SQIVND (reference sequence). V was clipped by 5 bases and J by 1 base; unmatched bases: 3. The CDR3 sequence is 14 residues long. CDR3 region: CASSADRDNYGYTF. CDR3 coding DNA: TGTGCCAGTAGTGCGGACAGGGATAACTATGGCTACACCTTC.

This chain joins TRBV6-6 and TRBJ1-3; D is unclear. Germline lookup yields CDR1 MNHNY and CDR2 SVGAGI (reference sequence). The CDR3 runs to 16 residues. Trimming left V 0 bases short and J 0 bases short, with 9 bases between. The DNA of the CDR3 is TGTGCCAGCAGTTACTCCCCTTACCCCTCTGGAAACACCATATATTTT. It yields the protein CASSYSPYPSGNTIYF.

This chain uses TRBV19 with TRBJ1-5; weak D call: TRBD1 (6 bases). This CDR3 comprises 19 residues. The germline gives CDR1 LNHDA, CDR2 SQIVND (reference sequence). V was shortened by 5 bases and J by 5 bases, with 28 bases between the two germline ends. The CDR3 is CASSPKGGAHILVDQPQHF. CDR3 coding DNA: TGTGCCAGTAGTCCGAAGGGGGGGGCACATATCCTGGTAGATCAGCCCCAGCATTTT.

This chain joins TRBV6-6 and TRBJ2-7, with D possibly matching TRBD1 (5 bases). Between the trimmed V and J ends, which lost 8 bases and 4 bases, there was a span of 9 bases. The CDR3 runs 11 residues. Germline CDR1 is MNHNY and CDR2 is SVGAGI (reference sequence). CDR3 nucleotide sequence: TGTGCCAGCTCAAAGGGGTACGAGCAGTACTTC. This codes for CASSKGYEQYF.

The V and J genes are TRBV25-1 and TRBJ2-1, with 10 bases fitting TRBD2. This CDR3 has 18 residues. Germline CDR1 reads MGHDK; CDR2 reads SYGVNS. The J segment lost 8 bases and the V segment lost 1 base, leaving 14 bases of the junction unmatched. The CDR3, as DNA: TGTGCCAGCAGTGAATCGGGTGAGAGCGGGGGGGCCCGCGATGAGCAGTTCTTC. It is translated as CASSESGESGGARDEQFF.

V and J are TRBV6-4 and TRBJ1-1, with D hard to call. This CDR3 region has 14 residues. V shed 6 bases and J shed 1 base, with 12 bases lying between them. Germline CDR1 and CDR2: MRHNA and SNTAGT. The CDR3 bases are TGTGCCAGCAGGCCCGGCTGGGGGAACACTGAAGCTTTCTTT. Its translation: CASRPGWGNTEAFF.

The chain has TRBV5-8 and TRBJ1-2, with 11 bases lining up with TRBD1. The V gene end was trimmed by 3 bases and the J gene end by 7 bases; junction bases not matched to a gene: 8. The CDR3 extends over 15 amino acids. CDR1 is SGHTS and CDR2 is YDEGEE in the germline V gene. The CDR3 nucleotides are TGTGCCAGCAGCTCCCCCGGGACAGGGGGTGGTGGCTACACCTTC. This encodes CASSSPGTGGGGYTF.

The chain is built from TRBV19 and TRBJ2-5, with 8 bases fitting TRBD2. The V gene end was trimmed by 5 bases and the J gene end by 2 bases; junction bases not matched to a gene: 7. The CDR3 length is 15 residues. The V gene's germline CDR1 is LNHDA and CDR2 SQIVND (reference sequence). CDR3 residues: CASSFQGTSQETQYF. The CDR3 DNA is TGTGCCAGTAGTTTCCAAGGGACTAGTCAAGAGACCCAGTACTTC.

V usage is TRBV11-1 and J usage is TRBJ1-5; the D gene is possibly TRBD1 (6 bases). Germline loops: CDR1 SGHAT, CDR2 FQDESV (reference sequence). CDR3 length: 15 residues. The V end was cut by 4 bases, the J end by 6 bases, with 16 bases between. CDR3 bases: TGTGCCAGCAGCTGGAACTCGGACAGAGCTCAGCCCCAGCATTTT. Its translation is CASSWNSDRAQPQHF.

The chain recombines TRBV28 with TRBJ1-5; D not certain. CDR1 MDHEN and CDR2 SYDVKM come from the germline V gene. This CDR3 contains 14 residues. Trimming took off 1 base at V and 3 bases at J, with 7 bases between the two ends. The CDR3 nucleotides read TGTGCCAGCAGTTTATCGGCAGACAATCAGCCCCAGCATTTT. As protein: CASSLSADNQPQHF.

The rearrangement links TRBV7-3 to TRBJ2-1; D is possibly TRBD2 (5 bases). The length of the CDR3 is 14 residues. The V gene's germline CDR1 is SGHTA and CDR2 FQGTGA. V was trimmed by 2 bases and J by 7 bases, leaving 12 bases between them. CDR3 sequence: CASSLGNGGNEQFF. As DNA, the CDR3 is TGTGCCAGCAGCTTAGGTAATGGCGGGAATGAGCAGTTCTTC.

V usage is TRBV5-6 and J usage is TRBJ1-1; D is undetermined. Germline assignment: CDR1 SGHDT and CDR2 YYEEEE. The CDR3 spans 12 residues. V was trimmed by 4 bases and J by 3 bases, leaving 7 bases between them. CDR3 DNA sequence: TGTGCCAGCAGCCTGGGTTACACTGAAGCTTTCTTT. Amino acids: CASSLGYTEAFF.

The CDR3 loop is CASSRGGSSYEQYF. The CDR3 DNA reads as TGTGCCAGCAGCCGCGGGGGGAGCTCCTACGAGCAGTACTTC. V and J are TRBV5-5 and TRBJ2-7; TRBD2 aligns across 8 bases. The germline CDR1 and CDR2 sequences are SGHKS and YYEKEE (reference sequence). Trimming at V came to 4 bases and at J to 0 bases, leaving 3 bases not matched to a gene. This CDR3 contains 14 residues.

The rearrangement links TRBV6-6 to TRBJ2-5; TRBD2 agrees at 8 bases. Germline V lookup: CDR1 MNHNY, CDR2 SVGAGI (reference sequence). V gave up 7 bases and J gave up 3 bases; unmatched junction bases: 13. CDR3 length: 16 residues. CDR3 in amino acids: CASTKRGGAFKETQYF. CDR3 DNA sequence: TGTGCCAGCACTAAACGGGGGGGGGCGTTCAAAGAGACCCAGTACTTC.

CDR3 nucleotide sequence: TGTGCCAGTAGTATCAGCCGTGGACAGGAGCTGTTTTTT. This translates into CASSISRGQELFF. The chain carries TRBV19 and TRBJ2-2, with D possibly TRBD1 on 5 matching bases. CDR1 is LNHDA, CDR2 SQIVND, per germline (reference sequence). Trimming took 3 bases from V and 10 from J, leaving 12 bases between them. The CDR3 runs to 13 residues.

The chain has TRBV7-9 and TRBJ1-4; D unclear. This CDR3 has 16 amino acids. Trimming pared 4 bases from V and 8 bases from J, leaving 20 bases between. Germline V gene data show CDR1 as SEHNR and CDR2 as FQNEAQ (reference sequence). The CDR3 coding sequence is TGTGCCAGCAGCTCGAGGCCGACGGGGTCGGGGGAAAAACTGTTTTTT. It codes for CASSSRPTGSGEKLFF.

The V gene is TRBV14, the J gene TRBJ2-2; 8 bases fit TRBD2. Germline V gene data show CDR1 as SGHDN and CDR2 as FVKESK. This CDR3 region has 16 residues. The junction had 11 bases not matched to a gene; V was cut back by 6 bases and J by 5 bases. For the CDR3, the DNA is TGTGCCAGCAGTGATGTAGCGGGGTGGAGGACCGGGGAGCTGTTTTTT. Amino acids: CASSDVAGWRTGELFF.

This chain uses TRBV7-2 with TRBJ2-7; 7 bases match TRBD2. J was trimmed by 4 bases and V by 8 bases; bases with no gene match: 11. Germline V lookup: CDR1 SGHTA, CDR2 FQGNSA. The CDR3 extends over 14 amino acids. The CDR3 DNA reads TGTGCCAGCGGCCTGGGGGGGTTCGGGTACGAGCAGTACTTC. It encodes CASGLGGFGYEQYF.